These 14 T cell receptor beta chains originate from one sample sequenced in a study of CD8+ T cells in alopecia areata (dated by TCRdb to the late 2010s). The library was made by the immunoSEQ multiplex PCR assay. RNA was extracted from all samples and reverse transcribed into cDNA, which served as template for TCR sequencing. This is the immuneACCESS table as TCRdb keeps it, with only in-frame sequences that have V and J called. A part of the clones is gone; compared with another copy, unresolved V genes explain less than half, and the rest is unexplained. The sample table lists around 300,000 clones, 60% of them with a count of one. Clones ranked in the top ten supply around 0.92% of the sample. Interpreted using the paper, the treatment or condition label stands for: oral pan-JAK inhibitor, 5-10 mg twice daily. Sequenced here: CD4+ T cells sorted from blood, sampled around week 53, from a patient treated with tofacitinib. These receptors all come from a human donor with alopecia areata.

Remarks on this clone: An end of the junction differs from the germline gene, which may be a read error. V and J are TRBV9 and TRBJ1-2, with D unresolved. Germline V gene sequence: CDR1 SGDLS, CDR2 YYNGEE. The CDR3 is made up of 14 amino acids. CDR3 amino acids: CASSVENGNYGYTF. The CDR3 bases are TGTGCCAGCAGTGTAGAGAACGGAAACTATGGCTACACCTTC.

This clone has a single count. The gene calls are TRBV29-1 and TRBJ2-7, with D perhaps TRBD2 (6 bases). Germline lookup yields CDR1 SQVTM and CDR2 ANQGSEA. CDR3 length: 12 amino acids. The germline V and J ends were trimmed by 7 bases and 3 bases, with 13 bases remaining between them. The CDR3 protein is CSAVMGGYEQYF. DNA for the CDR3: TGCAGCGCTGTGATGGGGGGCTACGAGCAGTACTTC.

This clone occurred a few times. J is TRBJ2-7 and V is TRBV12-5; tentative D call: TRBD2 (6 bases). The CDR3 consists of 15 residues. Trimming removed 7 bases from V and 3 bases from J, with 19 bases in between. From germline, CDR1 is LGHNT and CDR2 FRNRAP. CDR3 loop: CASANARDGGYEQYF. The DNA for the CDR3 is TGTGCTAGTGCCAACGCCCGGGACGGGGGCTACGAGCAGTACTTC.

The rearrangement links TRBV2 to TRBJ2-5, with D hard to call. The CDR3 has 12 amino acids. The V end was cut by 3 bases, the J end by 8 bases, with 10 bases between. Germline lookup yields CDR1 SNHLY and CDR2 FYNNEI. CDR3 DNA: TGTGCCAGCAGTGATCCTGGAATAACCCAGTACTTC. Protein product: CASSDPGITQYF.

The chain has TRBV7-9 and TRBJ2-2; 9 bases align to TRBD1. Germline V gene data show CDR1 as SEHNR and CDR2 as FQNEAQ (reference sequence). J gave up 4 bases and V 7 bases, and 7 bases lay outside the gene matches. The CDR3 length is 15 residues. The CDR3 sequence is CASTPGQGGTGELFF. The CDR3 bases are TGTGCCAGCACTCCGGGACAGGGAGGCACCGGGGAGCTGTTTTTT.

The rearrangement uses TRBV12-5 and TRBJ2-5, with 7 bases matching TRBD1. Germline values: CDR1 LGHNT, CDR2 FRNRAP. There are 13 residues in the CDR3. V was pared by 7 bases and J by 4 bases, with 6 bases of the junction left unmatched. The CDR3 DNA reads TGTGCTAGTGCCTTGAAGGGGGCAGAGACCCAGTACTTC. This sequence encodes CASALKGAETQYF.

The gene calls are TRBV30 and TRBJ1-1; the D gene is possibly TRBD1 (5 bases). CDR1 and CDR2 from the germline V gene are GTSNPN and SVGIG (reference sequence). CDR3 length: 16 residues. Trimming pared 0 bases from V and 5 bases from J, leaving 19 bases between. The CDR3: CAWSVRSRTPRTEAFF. For the CDR3, the DNA is TGTGCCTGGAGTGTACGATCGAGGACACCTAGGACTGAAGCTTTCTTT.

This rearrangement joins TRBV15 to TRBJ1-5; D remains unclear. Trimming left V 2 bases short and J 2 bases short, with 19 bases between. The germline V gene encodes CDR1 LNHNV and CDR2 YYDKDF (reference sequence). The CDR3 totals 18 residues. The CDR3 DNA reads as TGTGCCACCAGCAGACGTCAGAACGGGGTTAGGGGCAATCAGCCCCAGCATTTT. Encoded protein: CATSRRQNGVRGNQPQHF.

The chain employs TRBV9 and TRBJ2-2; the D gene is possibly TRBD2 (7 bases). Germline lookup yields CDR1 SGDLS and CDR2 YYNGEE. Trimming left V 4 bases short and J 0 bases short, with 13 bases between. The CDR3 spans 16 residues. CDR3 nucleotides: TGTGCCAGCAGCCCCCGCGGGGGCGCGAACACCGGGGAGCTGTTTTTT. This codes for CASSPRGGANTGELFF.

This clone has more than one count but fewer than ten. V gene TRBV29-1 combines with J gene TRBJ1-5; TRBD1 is a possible D gene (5 bases). The V and J ends lost 7 bases and 6 bases respectively, with 19 bases between them. This CDR3 spans 14 amino acids. Germline V gives CDR1 SQVTM, CDR2 ANQGSEA. The CDR3 reads CSATGPGVGQPQHF. DNA of the CDR3: TGCAGCGCCACGGGGCCCGGCGTCGGTCAGCCCCAGCATTTT.

With regard to this clone: A read error may produce the germline difference seen at one junction end. The rearrangement uses TRBV6-5 and TRBJ2-3; TRBD2 matches at 7 bases. Germline-derived CDR1 and CDR2 are MNHEY and SVGAGI. The CDR3 runs to 15 residues. This CDR3 reads CASSNSGSVTDTQYF. As DNA, the CDR3 is TGTGCCAGCAGTAATAGCGGGTCTGTCACAGATACGCAGTACTTT.

V and J are TRBV29-1 and TRBJ2-3; D perhaps matches TRBD2 (6 bases). The CDR3 loop spans 14 amino acids. Germline values: CDR1 SQVTM, CDR2 ANQGSEA. V was cut by 3 bases and J by 1 base, with 11 bases left in between. CDR3 loop: CSVEGGVRTDTQYF. DNA for the CDR3: TGCAGCGTTGAGGGCGGGGTCCGCACAGATACGCAGTATTTT.

This sequence joins TRBV25-1 and TRBJ1-2; no definite D call. This CDR3 region has 14 residues. V dropped 1 base and J dropped 7 bases, with 13 bases sitting between them. Germline loops: CDR1 MGHDK, CDR2 SYGVNS. The DNA for the CDR3 is TGTGCCAGCAGTGAATCGAGGACTGAGGGTGGCTACACCTTC. Translating it yields CASSESRTEGGYTF.

This clone was seen a handful of times. V gene TRBV29-1 combines with J gene TRBJ1-1; no definite D call. The germline V gene encodes CDR1 SQVTM and CDR2 ANQGSEA. The CDR3 loop spans 11 amino acids. The germline V and J ends were trimmed by 3 bases and 7 bases, with 9 bases remaining between them. CDR3 sequence reads: CSVDRANEAFF. The DNA for the CDR3 is TGCAGCGTTGACCGGGCGAATGAAGCTTTCTTT. Supplemented by reference TRBV29-1 and TRBJ1-1, the full variable domain reads SAVISQKPSRDICQRGTSLTIQCQVDSQVTMMFWYRQQPGQSLTLIATANQGSEATYESGFVIDKFPISRPNLTFSTLTVSNMSPEDSSIYLCSVDRANEAFFGQGTRLTVV.